The next 17 T cell receptor beta chains were all read from a single sample in a study of blood T cell repertoires in COVID-19. The protocol was immunoSEQ multiplex PCR, while the TCRdb copy is restricted to in-frame clones and leaves out a portion. The data show around 130,000 clones, 80% to 90% seen once. What was sequenced was peripheral blood. These receptor sequences come from a man aged 50-60 years with active or convalescent COVID-19.

This rearrangement joins TRBV6-4 to TRBJ2-7; no clear D. V was pared by 2 bases and J by 4 bases, with 12 bases between. The CDR3 is made up of 14 amino acids. Germline loops: CDR1 MRHNA, CDR2 SNTAGT. The CDR3 loop is CASSDGGREYEQYF. DNA of the CDR3: TGTGCCAGCAGTGACGGCGGCAGAGAGTACGAGCAGTACTTC.

This chain connects TRBV30 to TRBJ2-1; D perhaps matches TRBD2 (6 bases). The V and J ends lost 5 bases and 0 bases respectively, with 11 bases between them. Germline loops: CDR1 GTSNPN, CDR2 SVGIG (reference sequence). The CDR3 is made up of 14 amino acids. In DNA, the CDR3 is TGTGCCTGGTCCGGGGGAAGCTCCTACAATGAGCAGTTCTTC. The encoded protein is CAWSGGSSYNEQFF.

V gene TRBV15 combines with J gene TRBJ2-5, with 11 nucleotides matching TRBD1. Germline loops: CDR1 LNHNV, CDR2 YYDKDF (reference sequence). V dropped 0 bases and J dropped 4; count of bases not matched to a gene: 1. The length of the CDR3 is 15 residues. For the CDR3, the DNA is TGTGCCACCAGCAGAGATGGGACAGGGGGAGAGACCCAGTACTTC. This codes for CATSRDGTGGETQYF.

The V and J genes are TRBV5-1 and TRBJ1-4, with no clear D. This CDR3 has 15 residues. CDR1 and CDR2 (germline): SGHRS, YFSETQ. V shed 3 bases and J shed 14 bases, with 23 bases lying between them. CDR3 bases: TGCGCCAGCAGCTCCCCTGGGGAGGGTTCGTCCGTTCTGTTTTTT. This gives the protein CASSSPGEGSSVLFF.

This chain joins TRBV7-7 and TRBJ2-5; 7 positions match TRBD2. Germline trimming cut 1 base from V and 5 bases from J; bases unmatched to any gene: 7. This CDR3 has 15 amino acids. Germline CDR1 reads SSHAT; CDR2 reads FNYEAQ (reference sequence). DNA for the CDR3: TGTGCCAGCAGCTTAGGAACGGGAGGTCGGGAGACCCAGTACTTC. This sequence encodes CASSLGTGGRETQYF.

The chain couples TRBV6-5 to TRBJ2-5; D perhaps matches TRBD2 (6 bases). The V gene lost 0 bases and the J gene lost 5 bases, with 16 bases spanning the gap. CDR3 length equals 16 residues. Germline values: CDR1 MNHEY, CDR2 SVGAGI. In DNA form, the CDR3 reads TGTGCCAGCAGTTACTCGAGACCTGCGGGGATGGAGACCCAGTACTTC. Translation: CASSYSRPAGMETQYF.

The rearrangement joins TRBV20-1 to TRBJ2-1; no clear D. Trimming took 3 bases from V and 5 from J, leaving 5 bases between them. The CDR3 consists of 11 residues. Germline V gives CDR1 DFQATT, CDR2 SNEGSKA (reference sequence). CDR3: CSARADNEQFF. The CDR3 DNA follows: TGCAGTGCTAGGGCGGACAATGAGCAGTTCTTC.

The chain employs TRBV10-1 and TRBJ2-1, with 9 bases fitting TRBD1. CDR1 and CDR2 (germline): WNHNN, SYGVQD (reference sequence). Unmatched junction bases numbered 5, after V lost 8 bases and J lost 3 bases. CDR3 length: 14 residues. The CDR3, as DNA: TGCGCCAGCTGCGGACAGGGGAACTACAATGAGCAGTTCTTC. Protein: CASCGQGNYNEQFF.

V and J are TRBV28 and TRBJ2-5; D not certain. CDR3 length equals 13 residues. V was cut by 6 bases and J by 0 bases, with 8 bases left in between. Per germline, CDR1 MDHEN and CDR2 SYDVKM. The CDR3 reads CASRVTNQETQYF. The CDR3, as DNA: TGTGCCAGCAGGGTCACTAACCAAGAGACCCAGTACTTC.

J is TRBJ2-7 and V is TRBV25-1; TRBD2 is a possible D gene (5 bases). Germline V CDR1 and CDR2: MGHDK, SYGVNS. CDR3 length equals 14 residues. Trimming left V 1 base short and J 3 bases short, with 10 bases between. The CDR3 here is CASSELDWSYEQYF. CDR3 sequence (DNA): TGTGCCAGCAGTGAATTGGACTGGAGCTACGAGCAGTACTTC.

The V gene is TRBV5-1, the J gene TRBJ2-2; TRBD2 matches at 14 bases. CDR1 SGHRS and CDR2 YFSETQ come from the germline V gene. V lost 4 bases and J lost 2; bases outside the gene matches: 1. CDR3 length: 16 residues. The CDR3: CASSGLAGGNTGELFF. The CDR3, as DNA: TGCGCCAGCAGCGGACTAGCGGGAGGAAACACCGGGGAGCTGTTTTTT. Combining the CDR3 with reference TRBV5-1 and TRBJ2-2 gives the whole variable domain KAGVTQTPRYLIKTRGQQVTLSCSPISGHRSVSWYQQTPGQGLQFLFEYFSETQRNKGNFPGRFSGRQFSNSRSEMNVSTLELGDSALYLCASSGLAGGNTGELFFGEGSRLTVL.

This clone was observed once. The rearrangement links TRBV1 to TRBJ2-5; the table gives TRBD2 as D, unverified against the DNA. TRBV1 has pseudogene status. The CDR3 length is 21 residues. The chain's CDR3 is CTSSQGLNEGGPCGARETQYF. The CDR3 DNA follows: TGCACCAGCAGCCAAGGTTTGAACGAGGGAGGGCCGTGTGGGGCCAGAGAGACCCAGTACTTC.

J is TRBJ2-3 and V is TRBV28; TRBD1 might be the D (5 bases). Germline lookup yields CDR1 MDHEN and CDR2 SYDVKM. The CDR3 spans 15 residues. V shed 5 bases and J shed 2 bases, with 14 bases lying between them. The CDR3 DNA sequence: TGTGCCAGCAGTAAACGGACACCCTACACAGATACGCAGTATTTT. Translated, it gives CASSKRTPYTDTQYF.

This rearrangement joins TRBV29-1 to TRBJ2-5; 10 bases fit TRBD2. Germline V gene data show CDR1 as SQVTM and CDR2 as ANQGSEA. The CDR3 extends over 15 amino acids. V was clipped by 4 bases and J by 2 bases; unmatched bases: 7. The chain's CDR3 is CSVGAAGGIQETQYF. Here the CDR3 DNA reads TGCAGCGTTGGAGCAGCGGGGGGGATACAAGAGACCCAGTACTTC.

V and J are TRBV11-2 and TRBJ1-2, with D possibly being TRBD1 (5 bases). Germline CDR1 and CDR2: SGHAT and FQNNGV. The CDR3 has 16 residues. V was shortened by 1 base and J by 8 bases, with 20 bases between the two germline ends. The chain's CDR3 is CASSLAGGATVYGYTF. Written as DNA, the CDR3 is TGTGCCAGCAGCTTAGCGGGAGGGGCGACAGTTTACGGCTACACCTTC.

The gene calls are TRBV14 and TRBJ2-5; TRBD1 aligns across 7 bases. Unmatched junction bases numbered 7, after V lost 4 bases and J lost 5 bases. The germline V gene encodes CDR1 SGHDN and CDR2 FVKESK. The CDR3 consists of 14 residues. DNA of the CDR3: TGTGCCAGCAGCCCGACGGACAGGAGGGAGACCCAGTACTTC. This translates into CASSPTDRRETQYF.

The chain recombines TRBV5-1 with TRBJ2-5; 9 bases map to TRBD2. CDR3 size: 20 residues. The germline V gene encodes CDR1 SGHRS and CDR2 YFSETQ. V lost 3 bases to trimming and J lost 5 bases; unmatched junction nucleotides: 23. CDR3 nucleotide sequence: TGCGCCAGCAGCTCCTTAGCGGGAGTTCGCGAGGTTGGTAGTGAGGAGACCCAGTACTTC. Its protein product is CASSSLAGVREVGSEETQYF.